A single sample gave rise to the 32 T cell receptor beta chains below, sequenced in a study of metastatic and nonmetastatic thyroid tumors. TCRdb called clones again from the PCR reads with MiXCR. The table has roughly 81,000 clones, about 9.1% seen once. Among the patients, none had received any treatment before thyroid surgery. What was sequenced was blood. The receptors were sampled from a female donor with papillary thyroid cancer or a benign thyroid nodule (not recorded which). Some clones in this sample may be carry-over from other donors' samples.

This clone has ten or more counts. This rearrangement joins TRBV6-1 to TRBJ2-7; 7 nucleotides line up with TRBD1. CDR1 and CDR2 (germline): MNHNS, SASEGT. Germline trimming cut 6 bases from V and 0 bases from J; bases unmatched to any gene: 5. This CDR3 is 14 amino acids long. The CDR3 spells CASRRQGISYEQYF. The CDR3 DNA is TGTGCCAGCAGGCGACAGGGCATCTCCTACGAGCAGTACTTC.

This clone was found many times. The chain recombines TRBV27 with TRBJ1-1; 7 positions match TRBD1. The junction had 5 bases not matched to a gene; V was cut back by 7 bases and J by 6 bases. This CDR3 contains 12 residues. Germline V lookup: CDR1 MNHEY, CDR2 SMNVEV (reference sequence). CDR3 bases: TGTGCCAGCAAAGTACAGGGGTCTGAAGCTTTCTTT. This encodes CASKVQGSEAFF.

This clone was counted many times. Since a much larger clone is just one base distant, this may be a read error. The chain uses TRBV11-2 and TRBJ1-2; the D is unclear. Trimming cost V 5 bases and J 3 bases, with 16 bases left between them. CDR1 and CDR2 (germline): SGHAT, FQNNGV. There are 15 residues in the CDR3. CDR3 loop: CASSPRRALDYGYTF. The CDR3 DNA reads TGTGCCAGCAGCCCACGACGGGCCCTGGACTATGGCTACACCTTC.

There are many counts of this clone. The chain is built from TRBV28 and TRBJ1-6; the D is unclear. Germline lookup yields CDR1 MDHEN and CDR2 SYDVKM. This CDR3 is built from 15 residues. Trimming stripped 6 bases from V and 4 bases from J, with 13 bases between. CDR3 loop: CASRDDGRYNSPLHF. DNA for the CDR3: TGTGCCAGCAGAGACGACGGACGGTATAATTCACCCCTCCACTTT.

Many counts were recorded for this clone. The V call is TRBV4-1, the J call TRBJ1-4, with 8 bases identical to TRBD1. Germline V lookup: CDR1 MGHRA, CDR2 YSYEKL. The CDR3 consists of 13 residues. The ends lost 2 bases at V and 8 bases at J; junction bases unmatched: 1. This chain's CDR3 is CASSQNRGEKLFF. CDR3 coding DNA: TGCGCCAGCAGCCAAAACAGGGGGGAAAAACTGTTTTTT.

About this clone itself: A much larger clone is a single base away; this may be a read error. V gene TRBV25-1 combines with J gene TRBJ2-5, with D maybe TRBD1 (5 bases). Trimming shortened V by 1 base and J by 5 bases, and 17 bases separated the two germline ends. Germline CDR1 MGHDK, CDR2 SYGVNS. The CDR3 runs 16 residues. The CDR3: CASSELGRSSWETQYF. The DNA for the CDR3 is TGTGCCAGCAGTGAATTGGGGCGCTCCAGCTGGGAGACCCAGTACTTC.

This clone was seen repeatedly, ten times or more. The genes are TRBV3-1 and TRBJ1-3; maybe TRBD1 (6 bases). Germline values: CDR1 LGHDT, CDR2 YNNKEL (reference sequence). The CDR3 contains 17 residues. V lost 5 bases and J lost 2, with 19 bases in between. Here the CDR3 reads CASSYKRGGAAGNTIYF. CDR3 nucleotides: TGTGCCAGCAGCTATAAGAGAGGGGGGGCGGCTGGAAACACCATATATTTT.

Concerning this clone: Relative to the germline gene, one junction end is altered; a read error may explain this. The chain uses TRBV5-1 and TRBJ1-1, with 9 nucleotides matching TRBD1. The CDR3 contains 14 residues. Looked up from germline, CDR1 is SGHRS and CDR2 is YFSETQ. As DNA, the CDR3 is TGCGCCGGCAGACCGGGACAGGGGAACACTGAAGCTTTCTTT. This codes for CAGRPGQGNTEAFF.

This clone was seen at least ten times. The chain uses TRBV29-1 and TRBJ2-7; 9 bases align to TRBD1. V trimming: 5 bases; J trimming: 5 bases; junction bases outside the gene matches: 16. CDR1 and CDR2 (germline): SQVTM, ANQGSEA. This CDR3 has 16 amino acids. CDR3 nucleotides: TGCAGCGTTTTGGATTTGGGACAGGGATCCATCCACGAGCAGTACTTC. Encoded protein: CSVLDLGQGSIHEQYF.

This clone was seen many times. CDR3 protein: CASMGYYGYTF. CDR3 in DNA: TGTGCCAGCATGGGTTACTATGGCTACACCTTC. This chain links TRBV7-9 with TRBJ1-2; D gene uncertain. V gave up 7 bases and J gave up 3 bases, with 6 bases separating them. Germline assignment: CDR1 SEHNR and CDR2 FQNEAQ (reference sequence). The CDR3 totals 11 residues.

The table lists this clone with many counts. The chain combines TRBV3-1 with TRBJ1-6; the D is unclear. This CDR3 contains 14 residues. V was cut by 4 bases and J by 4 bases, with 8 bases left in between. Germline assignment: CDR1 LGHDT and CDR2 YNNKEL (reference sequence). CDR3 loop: CASSPRVYNSPLHF. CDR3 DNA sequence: TGTGCCAGCAGCCCCAGAGTTTATAATTCACCCCTCCACTTT. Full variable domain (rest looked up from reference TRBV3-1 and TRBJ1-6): DTAVSQTPKYLVTQMGNDKSIKCEQNLGHDTMYWYKQDSKKFLKIMFSYNNKELIINETVPNRFSPKSPDKAHLNLHINSLELGDSAVYFCASSPRVYNSPLHFGNGTRLTVT.

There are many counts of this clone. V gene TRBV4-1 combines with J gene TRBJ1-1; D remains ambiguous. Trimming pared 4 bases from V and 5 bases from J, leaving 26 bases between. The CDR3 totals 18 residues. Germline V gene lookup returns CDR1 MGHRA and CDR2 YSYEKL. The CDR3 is CASSPSSGPLEGRTEAFF. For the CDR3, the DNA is TGCGCCAGCAGCCCTAGTAGTGGACCGCTCGAGGGAAGGACTGAAGCTTTCTTT.

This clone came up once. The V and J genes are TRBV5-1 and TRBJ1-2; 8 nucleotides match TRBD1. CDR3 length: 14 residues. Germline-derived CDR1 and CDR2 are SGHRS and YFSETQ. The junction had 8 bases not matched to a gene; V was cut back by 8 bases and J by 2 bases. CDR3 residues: CASKMTGDNYGYTF. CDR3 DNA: TGCGCCAGTAAGATGACAGGGGACAACTATGGCTACACCTTC.

The CDR3 protein is CASSPSGAGGWEQYF. DNA of the CDR3: TGTGCCAGCAGCCCTAGCGGGGCGGGAGGCTGGGAGCAGTACTTC. V is TRBV4-2 and J is TRBJ2-7; TRBD2 aligns across 9 bases. The trim removed 4 bases at V and 7 bases at J, leaving 11 bases unmatched. Germline assignment: CDR1 LGHNA and CDR2 YNFKEQ. The CDR3 contains 15 residues.

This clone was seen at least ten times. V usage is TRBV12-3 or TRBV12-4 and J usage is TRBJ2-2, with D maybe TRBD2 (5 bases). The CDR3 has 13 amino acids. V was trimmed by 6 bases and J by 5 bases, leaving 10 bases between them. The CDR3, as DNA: TGTGCCAGCAGCGCAAGGGAGACCGGGGAGCTGTTTTTT. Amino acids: CASSARETGELFF.

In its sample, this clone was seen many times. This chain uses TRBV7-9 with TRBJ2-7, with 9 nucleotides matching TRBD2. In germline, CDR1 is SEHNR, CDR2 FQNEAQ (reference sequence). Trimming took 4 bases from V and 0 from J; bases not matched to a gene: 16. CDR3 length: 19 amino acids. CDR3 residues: CASSSLHPAGGRPSYEQYF. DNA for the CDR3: TGTGCCAGCAGCTCCCTTCACCCAGCGGGGGGTCGTCCCTCCTACGAGCAGTACTTC.

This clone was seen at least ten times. The CDR3 here is CASSSPGQGGPYEQYF. The CDR3 coding sequence is TGTGCCAGCAGTTCCCCAGGACAGGGCGGACCCTACGAGCAGTACTTC. The chain carries TRBV28 and TRBJ2-7, with TRBD1 matching 8 bases. J gave up 2 bases and V 4 bases, and 10 bases lay outside the gene matches. Germline V CDR1 and CDR2: MDHEN, SYDVKM. The CDR3 totals 16 residues.

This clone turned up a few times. DNA of the CDR3: TGCGCCAGCAGCCAAGAACCCACAGGTCGAGTCTATGGCTACACCTTC. Residues: CASSQEPTGRVYGYTF. The V and J genes are TRBV4-1 and TRBJ1-2; possibly TRBD1 for D (5 bases). Between the trimmed V and J ends, which lost 0 bases and 4 bases, there was a span of 15 bases. CDR3 size: 16 residues. Looked up from germline, CDR1 is MGHRA and CDR2 is YSYEKL.

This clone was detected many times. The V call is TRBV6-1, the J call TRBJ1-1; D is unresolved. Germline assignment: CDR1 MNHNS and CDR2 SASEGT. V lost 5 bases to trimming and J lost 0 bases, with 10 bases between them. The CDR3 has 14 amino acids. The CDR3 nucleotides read TGTGCCAGCAGTCCCTTCGGAATGAACACTGAAGCTTTCTTT. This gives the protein CASSPFGMNTEAFF.

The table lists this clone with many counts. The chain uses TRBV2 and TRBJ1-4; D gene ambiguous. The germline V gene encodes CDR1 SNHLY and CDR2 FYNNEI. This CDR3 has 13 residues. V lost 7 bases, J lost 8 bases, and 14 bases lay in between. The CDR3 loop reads CASKGRRGEKLFF. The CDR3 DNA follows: TGTGCCAGCAAGGGCCGGCGGGGAGAAAAACTGTTTTTT.

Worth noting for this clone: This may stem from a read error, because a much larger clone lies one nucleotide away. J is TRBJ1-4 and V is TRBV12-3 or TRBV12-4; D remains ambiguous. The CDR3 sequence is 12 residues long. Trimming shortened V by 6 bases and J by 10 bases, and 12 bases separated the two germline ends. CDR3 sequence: CASRHRVGKLFF. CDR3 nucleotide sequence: TGTGCCAGCAGACATAGAGTCGGAAAACTGTTTTTT.

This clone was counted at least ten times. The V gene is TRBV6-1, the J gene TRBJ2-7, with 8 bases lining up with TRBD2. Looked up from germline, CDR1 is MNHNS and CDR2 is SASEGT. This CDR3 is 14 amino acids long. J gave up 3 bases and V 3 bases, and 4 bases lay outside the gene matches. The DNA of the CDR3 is TGTGCCAGCAGTGACCTGACTAGCGACTACGAGCAGTACTTC. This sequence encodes CASSDLTSDYEQYF.

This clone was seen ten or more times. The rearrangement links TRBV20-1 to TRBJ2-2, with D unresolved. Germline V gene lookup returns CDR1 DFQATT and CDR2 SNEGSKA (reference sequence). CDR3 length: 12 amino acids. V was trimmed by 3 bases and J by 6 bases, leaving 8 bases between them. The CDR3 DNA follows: TGCAGTGCTAGGGCCGACCCCGGGGAGCTGTTTTTT. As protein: CSARADPGELFF.

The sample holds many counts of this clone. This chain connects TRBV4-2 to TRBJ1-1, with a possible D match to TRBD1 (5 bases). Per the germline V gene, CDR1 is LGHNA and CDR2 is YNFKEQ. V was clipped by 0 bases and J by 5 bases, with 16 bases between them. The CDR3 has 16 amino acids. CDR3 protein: CASSQDSGGLSTEAFF. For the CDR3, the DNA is TGTGCCAGCAGCCAAGATTCCGGGGGTCTTAGTACTGAAGCTTTCTTT.

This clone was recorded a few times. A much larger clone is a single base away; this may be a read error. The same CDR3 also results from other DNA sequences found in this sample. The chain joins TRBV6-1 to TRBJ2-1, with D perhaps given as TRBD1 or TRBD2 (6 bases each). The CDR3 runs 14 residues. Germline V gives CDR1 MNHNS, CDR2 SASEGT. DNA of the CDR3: TGTCAGACCCGAGGGGGGTCACCCTACAATGAGCAGTTCTTC. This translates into CQTRGGSPYNEQFF.

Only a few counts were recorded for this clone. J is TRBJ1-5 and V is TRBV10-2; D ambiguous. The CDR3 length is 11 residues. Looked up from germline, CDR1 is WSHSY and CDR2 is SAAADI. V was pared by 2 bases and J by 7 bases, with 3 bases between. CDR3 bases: TGCGCCAGCAGTGAGGGGCAGCCCCAGCATTTT. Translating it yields CASSEGQPQHF.

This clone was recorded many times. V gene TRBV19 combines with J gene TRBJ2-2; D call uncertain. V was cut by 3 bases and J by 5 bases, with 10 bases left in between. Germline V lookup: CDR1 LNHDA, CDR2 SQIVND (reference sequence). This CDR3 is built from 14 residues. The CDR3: CASSIQVRTGELFF. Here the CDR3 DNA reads TGTGCCAGTAGTATTCAGGTCCGAACCGGGGAGCTGTTTTTT.

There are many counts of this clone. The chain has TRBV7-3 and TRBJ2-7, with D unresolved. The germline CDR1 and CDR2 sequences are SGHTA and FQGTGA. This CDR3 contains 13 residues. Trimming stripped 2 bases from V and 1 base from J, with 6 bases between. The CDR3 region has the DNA TGTGCCAGCAGCTTATCTGGATCCTACGAGCAGTACTTC. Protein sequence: CASSLSGSYEQYF. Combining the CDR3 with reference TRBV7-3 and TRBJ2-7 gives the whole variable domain GAGVSQTPSNKVTEKGKYVELRCDPISGHTALYWYRQSLGQGPEFLIYFQGTGAADDSGLPNDRFFAVRPEGSVSTLKIQRTERGDSAVYLCASSLSGSYEQYFGPGTRLTVT.

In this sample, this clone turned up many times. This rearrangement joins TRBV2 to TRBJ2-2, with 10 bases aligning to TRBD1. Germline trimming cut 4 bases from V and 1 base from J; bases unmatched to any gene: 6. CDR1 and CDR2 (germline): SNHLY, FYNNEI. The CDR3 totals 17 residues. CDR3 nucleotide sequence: TGTGCCAGCAGTGGTAACCGGGACAGGGGGAACACCGGGGAGCTGTTTTTT. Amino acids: CASSGNRDRGNTGELFF.

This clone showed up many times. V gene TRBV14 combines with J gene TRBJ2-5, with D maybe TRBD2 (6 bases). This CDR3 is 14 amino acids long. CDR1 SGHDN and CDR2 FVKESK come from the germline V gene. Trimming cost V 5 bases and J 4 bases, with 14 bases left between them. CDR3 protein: CASSLLAVSETQYF. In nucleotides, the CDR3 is TGTGCCAGCAGCTTATTAGCGGTCTCAGAGACCCAGTACTTC.

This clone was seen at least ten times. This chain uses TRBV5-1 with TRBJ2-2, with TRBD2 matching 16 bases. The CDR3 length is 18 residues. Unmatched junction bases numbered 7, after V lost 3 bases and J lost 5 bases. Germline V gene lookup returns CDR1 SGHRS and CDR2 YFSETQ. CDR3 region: CASSSGLAGGPGTGELFF. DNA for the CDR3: TGCGCCAGCAGCTCGGGACTAGCGGGGGGGCCAGGTACCGGGGAGCTGTTTTTT.

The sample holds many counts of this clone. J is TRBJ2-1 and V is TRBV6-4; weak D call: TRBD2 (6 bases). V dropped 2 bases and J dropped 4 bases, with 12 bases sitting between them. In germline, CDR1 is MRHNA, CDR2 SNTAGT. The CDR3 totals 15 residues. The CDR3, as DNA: TGTGCCAGCAGTGACGGGTGGAGGGATTACAATGAGCAGTTCTTC. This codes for CASSDGWRDYNEQFF.